This TCR beta chain derives from a study of CXCR3-negative and CXCR3-positive naive CD8 T cells. Notes on the study in general: TRB CDR3 hydrophobicity was greater in CXCR3-positive naive cells than in CXCR3-negative naive cells.

CD45RO-CCR7+CD27+CD95- expression identified naive CD8+ T cells. The study made its TRB cDNA libraries by 5' RACE, adding UMI labels. TCRdb processed the 5' RACE reads again and assigns one entry to each CDR3 protein, with no DNA. The table lists roughly 110,000 distinct CDR3 sequences, with about 0.34% in the top ten. Note on this clonotype: Its matching antigen is unknown.

The sequenced material came from naive CXCR3+ CD8+ T cells from blood. Stated subset: CD45RO-CCR7+CD27+CD95- naive CD8+ T cells expressing CXCR3 (TNR3+). This TCR derives from a human donor in good health. Some clones in this sample may be carry-over from other donors' samples.

CDR3 sequence: CASSYKWDHTYEQYF. The chain is built from TRBV6-2 or TRBV6-3 and TRBJ2-7; the D gene TCRdb calls, TRBD1, cannot be checked with no DNA. The CDR3 consists of 15 residues. CDR1 and CDR2 from the germline V gene are MNHEY and SVGEGT.